Given below is one TCR beta chain in context. Its antigen remains unidentified. These data come from a study of T cell responses to AZD1222 COVID-19 vaccine. Points from the study as a whole: Breadth and depth of Spike-specific TCRs rose after two AZD1222 doses. Clonal diversity may have been underestimated, and the donors were mostly white British, with more females than males. Reportedly, nearly half the spike-specific TCRs target unmutated variant regions.

Assay: immunoSEQ multiplex PCR; the TCRdb copy retains only in-frame clones and omits some. The sample has about 48,000 clones, just over 85% seen once. This receptor was obtained from an adult who received the AZD1222 COVID-19 vaccine. The sample consisted of peripheral blood, taken 28 days after the second AZD1222 dose.

The CDR3 bases are TGTGCCAGCAGCTTAGGGCCTAACCCTGGCTACAATGAGCAGTTCTTC. Encoded protein: CASSLGPNPGYNEQFF. The chain employs TRBV7-8 and TRBJ2-1; D unresolved. Germline V CDR1 and CDR2: SGHVS, FQNEAQ. The CDR3 totals 16 residues. V lost 1 base and J 3 bases, leaving 13 bases between the germline ends.